This T cell receptor beta chain was identified during a study of CXCR3-negative and CXCR3-positive naive CD8 T cells. The authors made the TRB cDNA libraries by 5' RACE using UMI labels. With the 5' RACE reads reprocessed, TCRdb shows one record per CDR3 protein and no DNA. Here the sample table reports approximately 7,000 distinct CDR3 sequences. The length of the CDR3 is 14 residues. Germline V gives CDR1 SGHDT, CDR2 YYEEEE. Of note for this clonotype: Antigen unknown.

Naive CD8+ T cells showed CD45RO-CCR7+CD27+CD95-. General study findings and limits: Against CXCR3-negative naive cells, CXCR3-positive naive cells showed more hydrophobic TRB CDR3s.

The TCR comes from a human donor in good health. Some clones in this sample may be carry-over from other donors' samples. The chain couples TRBV5-6 to TRBJ2-7. Sequences were obtained from naive CXCR3+ CD8+ T cells from blood. Subset in this sample: CD45RO-CCR7+CD27+CD95- naive CD8+ T cells expressing CXCR3 (TNR3+). The CDR3 is CASSFGGRPYEQYF.